These 32 T cell receptor beta chains share one sample of origin, sequenced in a study of beta chain features in type 1 diabetes. General study points: Among all four CD4+ subsets, Type 1 diabetes patients had TCRB CDR3s that were moderately but significantly shorter.

The entirety of the isolated RNA underwent reverse transcription, so expressed TCRB transcripts were sequenced. Assay used: immunoSEQ multiplex PCR; TCRdb lists only in-frame clones, some missing. The table shows 600,000 to 700,000 clones, with 13% occurring only once. Their antigen targets remain unknown. What was sequenced was naive CD4+ T cells from blood. The source is a man between 18 and 35 years old with type 1 diabetes.

This chain's CDR3 is CASSLTGEQYF. The CDR3 DNA reads TGTGCCAGCAGCTTGACAGGCGAGCAGTACTTC. The chain joins TRBV5-6 to TRBJ2-7; D may be TRBD1 (5 bases). The V end lost 1 base, the J end lost 6 bases, and 5 bases lay between the germline ends. This CDR3 spans 11 amino acids. Germline V gives CDR1 SGHDT, CDR2 YYEEEE. The variable domain in full, completed from reference TRBV5-6 and TRBJ2-7, reads DAGVTQSPTHLIKTRGQQVTLRCSPKSGHDTVSWYQQALGQGPQFIFQYYEEEERQRGNFPDRFSGHQFPNYSSELNVNALLLGDSALYLCASSLTGEQYFGPGTRLTVT.

J is TRBJ2-1 and V is TRBV6-5; 9 nucleotides line up with TRBD1. In germline, CDR1 is MNHEY, CDR2 SVGAGI. This CDR3 is 15 amino acids long. With 5 bases clipped from V and 3 bases from J, the junction kept 5 bases outside the gene matches. CDR3 amino acids: CASSHRDRDYNEQFF. CDR3 nucleotides: TGTGCCAGCAGTCACCGGGACAGGGACTACAATGAGCAGTTCTTC.

This clone was detected a few times. The rearrangement links TRBV5-4 to TRBJ2-1; D not resolved. Germline values: CDR1 SGHNT, CDR2 YYREEE (reference sequence). This CDR3 region has 12 residues. Trimming cost V 4 bases and J 9 bases, with 11 bases left between them. This CDR3 is CASSPDSSEQFF. In DNA, the CDR3 is TGTGCCAGCAGCCCAGACTCGTCTGAGCAGTTCTTC.

CDR3 residues: CSVQVTNEKLFF. CDR3 DNA sequence: TGCAGCGTACAGGTCACTAATGAAAAACTGTTTTTT. J is TRBJ1-4 and V is TRBV29-1; a weak D match, TRBD1 (5 bases). CDR1 SQVTM and CDR2 ANQGSEA come from the germline V gene. V was pared by 6 bases and J by 2 bases, with 7 bases between. The CDR3 contains 12 residues.

The V call is TRBV5-6, the J call TRBJ2-3; D may be TRBD1 (5 bases). Germline CDR1 reads SGHDT; CDR2 reads YYEEEE. The germline V and J ends were trimmed by 4 bases and 0 bases, with 9 bases remaining between them. This CDR3 region has 14 residues. CDR3 in DNA: TGTGCCAGCAGCATGGGGCGGAGCACAGATACGCAGTATTTT. It is translated as CASSMGRSTDTQYF. The full variable domain, with the rest looked up from reference TRBV5-6 and TRBJ2-3, is DAGVTQSPTHLIKTRGQQVTLRCSPKSGHDTVSWYQQALGQGPQFIFQYYEEEERQRGNFPDRFSGHQFPNYSSELNVNALLLGDSALYLCASSMGRSTDTQYFGPGTRLTVL.

This clone was seen a handful of times. This chain links TRBV6-1 with TRBJ2-5, with 8 bases matching TRBD1. Germline CDR1 and CDR2: MNHNS and SASEGT. This CDR3 is 15 amino acids long. The V segment lost 8 bases and the J segment 6 bases; nucleotides outside the gene matches: 14. Written as DNA, the CDR3 is TGTGCCAGCCGGGCCATTCCGACAGGGGTACAGACCCAGTACTTC. This sequence encodes CASRAIPTGVQTQYF.

The table lists this clone with a few counts. The rearrangement uses TRBV5-1 and TRBJ2-5, with TRBD2 identical over 9 bases. V lost 4 bases, J lost 4 bases, and 11 bases stayed unmatched. CDR3 length: 16 amino acids. Germline V gene data show CDR1 as SGHRS and CDR2 as YFSETQ. The CDR3 reads CASSSIAGDPIETQYF. In DNA form, the CDR3 reads TGCGCCAGCAGCAGCATAGCGGGGGACCCCATAGAGACCCAGTACTTC.

The chain joins TRBV6-1 to TRBJ1-2, with D possibly being TRBD1 (6 bases). V shed 2 bases and J shed 3 bases, with 10 bases lying between them. This CDR3 has 14 amino acids. Germline V gene sequence: CDR1 MNHNS, CDR2 SASEGT. The CDR3 loop reads CASSERGYDYGYTF. CDR3 nucleotide sequence: TGTGCCAGCAGTGAAAGGGGGTATGACTATGGCTACACCTTC.

This clone has a handful of counts. The chain combines TRBV5-4 with TRBJ2-5; 9 bases fit TRBD2. V shed 4 bases and J 13 bases; nucleotides not matched to a gene: 14. The CDR3 runs to 14 residues. Germline values: CDR1 SGHNT, CDR2 YYREEE (reference sequence). The CDR3 loop is CASSPPASGDPLYF. The CDR3 bases are TGTGCCAGCAGCCCCCCGGCTAGCGGGGACCCACTGTACTTC.

J is TRBJ2-3 and V is TRBV7-2; the match to TRBD1 covers 7 bases. In germline, CDR1 is SGHTA, CDR2 FQGNSA. Losses at the gene ends were 2 bases for V and 5 bases for J; bases not matched to a gene: 4. There are 14 residues in the CDR3. The chain's CDR3 is CASSLRGREDTQYF. The CDR3 region has the DNA TGTGCCAGCAGCTTAAGGGGGCGCGAAGATACGCAGTATTTT.

The chain has TRBV11-3 and TRBJ2-1; D may correspond to TRBD1 or TRBD2 (5 bases each). Deletions cut 4 bases from V and 4 bases from J, with 11 bases between. In germline, CDR1 is SGHNT, CDR2 YENEEA. The CDR3 totals 14 residues. As DNA, the CDR3 is TGTGCCAGCAGCTCAGAGGGGCAGTACAATGAGCAGTTCTTC. Its protein product is CASSSEGQYNEQFF. The variable domain in full, with the rest retrieved from reference TRBV11-3 and TRBJ2-1, is EAGVVQSPRYKIIEKKQPVAFWCNPISGHNTLYWYLQNLGQGPELLIRYENEEAVDDSQLPKDRFSAERLKGVDSTLKIQPAELGDSAVYLCASSSEGQYNEQFFGPGTRLTVL.

The gene calls are TRBV6-6 and TRBJ2-5; D is possibly TRBD2 (6 bases). CDR3 size: 13 residues. The V gene's germline CDR1 is MNHNY and CDR2 SVGAGI (reference sequence). The V and J ends lost 0 bases and 4 bases respectively, with 6 bases between them. The CDR3 bases are TGTGCCAGCAGTTACTCGGGGGGAGAGACCCAGTACTTC. Encoded protein: CASSYSGGETQYF.

This clone was picked up a small number of times. The chain joins TRBV10-3 to TRBJ2-2; D remains unclear. Germline assignment: CDR1 ENHRY and CDR2 SYGVKD. The V end lost 0 bases, the J end lost 4 bases, and 9 bases lay between the germline ends. The CDR3 covers 15 residues. Written as DNA, the CDR3 is TGTGCCATCAGTGAGTCGGTCGGAGTCACCGGGGAGCTGTTTTTT. The encoded protein is CAISESVGVTGELFF.

The V call is TRBV18, the J call TRBJ1-6; D call uncertain. Trimming left V 3 bases short and J 14 bases short, with 11 bases between. From germline, CDR1 is KGHSH and CDR2 LQKENI. The CDR3 has 12 amino acids. The CDR3 loop is CASSPETGALHF. CDR3 DNA: TGTGCCAGCTCACCCGAAACCGGGGCCCTCCACTTT.

The chain recombines TRBV4-1 with TRBJ2-3; tentatively, D is TRBD1 (6 bases). CDR1 and CDR2 from the germline V gene are MGHRA and YSYEKL. The V end was cut by 6 bases, the J end by 3 bases, with 19 bases between. The CDR3 runs 16 residues. The CDR3 is CASSPTGLAGTDTQYF. The CDR3 region has the DNA TGCGCCAGCAGTCCTACAGGGTTAGCAGGGACAGATACGCAGTATTTT.

This clone was detected a few times. The chain links TRBV29-1 to TRBJ2-7, with 11 bases lining up with TRBD2. Unmatched junction bases numbered 1, after V lost 6 bases and J lost 3 bases. The CDR3 runs 12 residues. The germline CDR1 and CDR2 sequences are SQVTM and ANQGSEA. DNA of the CDR3: TGCAGCGTCGGACTAGCGGGCTACGAGCAGTACTTC. It translates to CSVGLAGYEQYF.

The chain joins TRBV6-1 to TRBJ1-4; the D is unclear. V was shortened by 6 bases and J by 8 bases, with 19 bases between the two germline ends. The CDR3 is 15 residues long. Germline CDR1 and CDR2: MNHNS and SASEGT. CDR3 sequence: CASSPAGSVVEKLFF. CDR3 nucleotide sequence: TGTGCCAGCAGCCCGGCGGGGTCCGTGGTCGAAAAACTGTTTTTT.

The chain recombines TRBV19 with TRBJ1-4; tentative D call: TRBD1 (6 bases). CDR1 is LNHDA, CDR2 SQIVND, per germline (reference sequence). With 5 bases removed from V and 0 bases from J, the gap between germline ends came to 7 bases. The CDR3 is made up of 14 amino acids. CDR3 loop: CASSRTATNEKLFF. DNA for the CDR3: TGTGCCAGTAGTCGGACAGCAACTAATGAAAAACTGTTTTTT.

This chain uses TRBV4-1 with TRBJ2-5; D is uncertain. The CDR3 is made up of 15 amino acids. Between the trimmed V and J ends, which lost 0 bases and 5 bases, there was a span of 13 bases. The germline V gene has CDR1 MGHRA and CDR2 YSYEKL. The CDR3 DNA reads TGCGCCAGCAGCCAAGACGGCTTGGCCGGGGAGACCCAGTACTTC. Encoded protein: CASSQDGLAGETQYF.

V gene TRBV9 combines with J gene TRBJ1-1; 9 nucleotides line up with TRBD1. This CDR3 region has 17 residues. In germline, CDR1 is SGDLS, CDR2 YYNGEE. Trimming cost V 3 bases and J 1 base; bases outside gene matches: 10. The CDR3 sequence is CASSAQKDRGWNTEAFF. The CDR3 coding sequence is TGTGCCAGCAGCGCACAGAAGGACAGGGGATGGAACACTGAAGCTTTCTTT.

The rearrangement uses TRBV19 and TRBJ1-1; D possibly corresponds to TRBD1 (6 bases). The CDR3 consists of 15 residues. Germline assignment: CDR1 LNHDA and CDR2 SQIVND (reference sequence). Deletions cut 5 bases from V and 1 base from J, with 14 bases between. The CDR3 DNA reads as TGTGCCAGTAGTCCTGGACAGAGACCGAACACTGAAGCTTTCTTT. Encoded protein: CASSPGQRPNTEAFF.

This clone was found a few times. This chain links TRBV7-7 with TRBJ2-2, with D tentatively TRBD1 (5 bases). Germline V CDR1 and CDR2: SSHAT, FNYEAQ (reference sequence). The CDR3 covers 13 residues. Trimming removed 5 bases at V and 5 bases at J, with 9 bases between. The CDR3 protein is CASSQDRTGELFF. CDR3 in DNA: TGTGCCAGCAGCCAAGACAGAACCGGGGAGCTGTTTTTT. Supplemented by reference TRBV7-7 and TRBJ2-2, the full variable domain reads GAGVSQSPRYKVTKRGQDVTLRCDPISSHATLYWYQQALGQGPEFLTYFNYEAQPDKSGLPSDRFSAERPEGSISTLTIQRTEQRDSAMYRCASSQDRTGELFFGEGSRLTVL.

This chain links TRBV5-4 with TRBJ2-1, with 8 bases matching TRBD2. The CDR3 has 15 residues. Germline V lookup: CDR1 SGHNT, CDR2 YYREEE (reference sequence). The J segment lost 4 bases and the V segment lost 0 bases, leaving 3 bases of the junction unmatched. DNA for the CDR3: TGTGCCAGCAGCTTGGTACTAGCGGAATACAATGAGCAGTTCTTC. Residues: CASSLVLAEYNEQFF.

The genes are TRBV11-3 and TRBJ1-2; D perhaps matches TRBD1 (5 bases). The CDR3 covers 15 residues. V lost 5 bases and J lost 8, with 21 bases in between. Germline values: CDR1 SGHNT, CDR2 YENEEA. Here the CDR3 DNA reads TGTGCCAGCAGCACTGGGACGGCACCCCCGGGGGGCTACACCTTC. Translated, it gives CASSTGTAPPGGYTF.

CDR3 in DNA: TGTGCCTGGAGTGTCGCAGGGGTGAACACTGAAGCTTTCTTT. Protein product: CAWSVAGVNTEAFF. This chain links TRBV30 with TRBJ1-1; TRBD1 is a possible D gene (6 bases). V was cut by 0 bases and J by 0 bases, with 8 bases left in between. Germline CDR1 is GTSNPN and CDR2 is SVGIG (reference sequence). This CDR3 has 14 amino acids.

The CDR3 spells CASSIPALHSGNTIYF. The CDR3 DNA reads TGTGCCAGTAGTATCCCGGCCTTACACTCTGGAAACACCATATATTTT. J is TRBJ1-3 and V is TRBV19; unclear D gene. CDR3 size: 16 residues. V lost 3 bases and J lost 0, with 12 bases in between. Looked up from germline, CDR1 is LNHDA and CDR2 is SQIVND (reference sequence).

In this sample, this clone turned up a few times. The chain has TRBV6-5 and TRBJ1-2; D is possibly TRBD1 (5 bases). The CDR3 is 16 amino acids. Germline CDR1 MNHEY, CDR2 SVGAGI. The ends were cut back, 2 bases at V and 1 base at J, with 14 bases in the middle. For the CDR3, the DNA is TGTGCCAGCAGTTACCCTCGGGGCGAGGATAACTATGGCTACACCTTC. Protein sequence: CASSYPRGEDNYGYTF.

Only a few counts were recorded for this clone. This sequence joins TRBV5-4 and TRBJ2-2, with D perhaps TRBD1 (6 bases). Germline V lookup: CDR1 SGHNT, CDR2 YYREEE (reference sequence). Trimming pared 5 bases from V and 2 bases from J, leaving 10 bases between. This CDR3 has 14 residues. The CDR3 loop is CASRSTGNTGELFF. CDR3 DNA: TGTGCCAGCAGATCGACAGGCAACACCGGGGAGCTGTTTTTT.

The chain uses TRBV30 and TRBJ1-3; unclear D gene. CDR1 and CDR2 from the germline V gene are GTSNPN and SVGIG (reference sequence). V lost 3 bases and J lost 0, with 9 bases in between. The CDR3 spans 14 residues. CDR3: CAWSYKSSGNTIYF. The CDR3 region has the DNA TGTGCCTGGAGCTATAAAAGCTCTGGAAACACCATATATTTT.

This clone occurred a few times. J is TRBJ2-3 and V is TRBV5-1, with 11 bases aligning to TRBD2. Per germline, CDR1 SGHRS and CDR2 YFSETQ. The ends lost 3 bases at V and 1 base at J; junction bases unmatched: 7. The CDR3 contains 17 residues. CDR3 protein: CASSSSGLAERTDTQYF. CDR3 coding DNA: TGCGCCAGCAGCTCCTCGGGACTAGCGGAACGCACAGATACGCAGTATTTT.

This clone came up a few times. V is TRBV2 and J is TRBJ1-5; TRBD1 matches 11 bases. J was trimmed by 3 bases and V by 6 bases; bases with no gene match: 4. CDR1 and CDR2 (germline): SNHLY, FYNNEI. CDR3 length: 15 amino acids. This CDR3 is CASSGQGADNQPQHF. Here the CDR3 DNA reads TGTGCCAGCAGCGGACAGGGGGCTGACAATCAGCCCCAGCATTTT.

The V gene is TRBV29-1, the J gene TRBJ2-7, with a weak D call TRBD1 (5 bases). CDR1 and CDR2 from the germline V gene are SQVTM and ANQGSEA. The CDR3 consists of 11 residues. Trimming pared 6 bases from V and 2 bases from J, leaving 8 bases between. DNA of the CDR3: TGCAGCGTAGGACACACCTACGAGCAGTACTTC. Translating it yields CSVGHTYEQYF.